Listed below are T cell receptor beta chains from one sample, sequenced in a study of T-cell memory formation after mild COVID-19. TCRdb reanalysed the 5' RACE reads using MiXCR and keeps one entry per CDR3 protein. The repertoire holds tens of thousands of distinct CDR3 sequences, with about 6.1% as singletons. Sequencing was done on a sample of PBMCs or a T cell subset sorted from them (not recorded which). These receptors were obtained from an adult who had mild COVID-19 (a few samples of this study predate the infection). Cell type and time point are not known. The CDR3 runs from the conserved cysteine through the conserved F or W. D genes are given only for firm matches. The size entry is marked missing in some rows and otherwise reads once, few, many or a size class.

-	TRBV7-8	few	TRBJ2-1	CASSSLLQRNEQFF	TGTGCCAGCAGCTCACTACTCCAGCGCAATGAGCAGTTCTTC
TRBD1	TRBV20-1	few	TRBJ1-5	CSALQGGASNQPQHF	TGCAGTGCCCTTCAGGGGGGGGCGAGCAATCAGCCCCAGCATTTT
TRBD1	TRBV7-2	many	TRBJ2-7	CASSFAGTGKDEQYF	TGTGCCAGCAGCTTCGCCGGGACAGGGAAAGACGAGCAGTACTTC
-	TRBV6-2/TRBV6-3	many	TRBJ1-1	CASNVQGNTEAFF	TGTGCCAGCAATGTACAGGGGAACACTGAAGCTTTCTTT
-	TRBV21-1	many	TRBJ1-5	CAREEQGIGSNQPQHF	TGTGCCAGGGAGGAACAGGGAATAGGAAGCAATCAGCCCCAGCATTTT
-	TRBV5-1	many	TRBJ2-5	CASGTGQETQYF	TGCGCCAGCGGAACGGGGCAAGAGACCCAGTACTTC
-	TRBV27	-	TRBJ1-2	CASSLLAVPSSNGYTF	TGTGCCAGCAGTTTATTGGCCGTTCCCAGCTCCAATGGCTACACCTTC
-	TRBV12-3/TRBV12-4	many	TRBJ2-7	CASSSGRVYEQYF	TGTGCCAGCAGTTCGGGACGGGTCTACGAGCAGTACTTC
-	TRBV4-2	many	TRBJ2-7	CASSQDQGLSYEQYF	TGTGCCAGCAGCCAAGATCAGGGACTCTCCTACGAGCAGTACTTC
-	TRBV7-3	few	TRBJ1-5	CASSLRLDSNQPQHF	TGTGCCAGCAGCTTAAGGTTGGACAGCAATCAGCCCCAGCATTTT
TRBD1	TRBV7-3	-	TRBJ2-5	CASSMWTGGFETQYF	TGTGCCAGCAGTATGTGGACAGGGGGCTTCGAGACCCAGTACTTC
-	TRBV2	-	TRBJ2-7	CASSKPPYEQYF	TGTGCCAGCAGTAAGCCCCCCTACGAGCAGTACTTC
-	TRBV11-2	many	TRBJ2-3	CASSLFGQASTDTQYF	TGTGCCAGCAGCTTATTCGGGCAGGCTAGCACAGATACGCAGTATTTT
-	TRBV7-8	few	TRBJ1-4	CASSFSGTLGEKLFF	TGTGCCAGCAGCTTCAGTGGGACTCTAGGGGAAAAACTGTTTTTT
-	TRBV15	many	TRBJ2-7	CATTVTDGLSYEQYF	TGTGCCACTACTGTGACTGACGGTCTCTCCTACGAGCAGTACTTC
TRBD2	TRBV3-1	many	TRBJ2-5	CASSLGGGSPETQYF	TGTGCCAGCAGCCTAGGCGGGGGGTCCCCAGAGACCCAGTACTTC
TRBD2	TRBV18	many	TRBJ2-7	CASSPQGSGGSYEQYF	TGTGCCAGCTCACCCCAAGGGTCGGGGGGTTCGTACGAGCAGTACTTC
-	TRBV7-9	few	TRBJ2-1	CASSLDRGLSYNEQFF	TGTGCCAGCAGCTTAGACAGGGGACTCTCCTACAATGAGCAGTTCTTC
TRBD2	TRBV28	few	TRBJ2-7	CASSQPGTRYSEQYF	TGTGCCAGCAGTCAACCCGGGACTAGATACAGCGAGCAGTACTTC
-	TRBV19	few	TRBJ1-5	CASTMTPGSPNQPQHF	TGTGCCAGTACCATGACCCCCGGCAGCCCCAATCAGCCCCAGCATTTT
-	TRBV2	-	TRBJ1-2	CASREQVVPNYGYTF	TGTGCCAGCAGGGAACAGGTGGTCCCTAACTATGGCTACACCTTC
-	TRBV12-3/TRBV12-4	many	TRBJ2-1	CASRPTRSEQFF	TGTGCCAGCAGACCAACTAGGAGCGAGCAGTTCTTC
-	TRBV24-1	many	TRBJ2-3	CATSDFAGRGTDTQYF	TGTGCCACCAGTGATTTTGCGGGAAGGGGCACAGATACGCAGTATTTT
-	TRBV20-1	-	TRBJ1-1	CSARDPGGYAEAFF	TGCAGTGCTAGAGACCCCGGAGGGTACGCTGAAGCTTTCTTT
TRBD1	TRBV5-1	-	TRBJ1-1	CASSSGQGARNTEAFF	TGCGCCAGCAGTTCGGGACAGGGGGCTAGGAACACTGAAGCTTTCTTT
TRBD1	TRBV29-1	many	TRBJ2-5	CSVAGTAAETQYF	TGCAGCGTTGCCGGGACAGCGGCGGAGACCCAGTACTTC
-	TRBV6-2/TRBV6-3	few	TRBJ2-6	CASSYTRGAGANVLTF	TGTGCCAGCAGTTACACCCGAGGGGCTGGGGCCAACGTCCTGACTTTC
TRBD1	TRBV20-1	many	TRBJ2-5	CSARVLGQPQETQYF	TGCAGTGCTAGAGTTTTGGGACAGCCACAAGAGACCCAGTACTTC
-	TRBV12-3/TRBV12-4	many	TRBJ1-1	CASSSRPLEAFF	TGTGCCAGCAGTTCCCGACCCCTTGAAGCTTTCTTT
TRBD2	TRBV4-1	many	TRBJ2-1	CASSQAVAGAVSYNEQFF	TGCGCCAGCAGCCAAGCGGTAGCGGGGGCTGTCAGCTACAATGAGCAGTTCTTC
-	TRBV6-4	-	TRBJ1-2	CASSANPGMGYGYTF	TGTGCCAGCAGTGCGAATCCCGGGATGGGCTATGGCTACACCTTC
-	TRBV25-1	-	TRBJ1-2	CASSAGQIYGYTF	TGTGCCAGCAGTGCCGGACAGATCTATGGCTACACCTTC
TRBD1	TRBV12-3/TRBV12-4	many	TRBJ2-2	CASSLDRGPTGELFF	TGTGCCAGCAGTTTGGACAGGGGGCCCACCGGGGAGCTGTTTTTT
TRBD1	TRBV6-5	many	TRBJ2-2	CASRKRDRGTWELFF	TGTGCCAGCAGGAAACGGGACAGGGGAACGTGGGAGCTGTTTTTT
TRBD1	TRBV5-1	many	TRBJ1-4	CASSLDRGSGKLFF	TGCGCCAGCAGCTTGGACAGGGGGAGCGGAAAACTGTTTTTT
TRBD1	TRBV18	many	TRBJ2-2	CASPRTGGKSGELFF	TGTGCCAGCCCGAGGACAGGGGGGAAATCCGGGGAGCTGTTTTTT
-	TRBV20-1	-	TRBJ2-3	CSARVRVDTQYF	TGCAGTGCTAGAGTCAGGGTGGATACGCAGTATTTT
-	TRBV2	many	TRBJ2-3	CASKVSYSLEYF	TGTGCCAGCAAGGTGTCCTACTCCCTCGAGTATTTT
-	TRBV9	few	TRBJ2-3	CASCASLGGTQYF	TGTGCCAGCTGCGCTTCATTGGGTGGTACGCAGTATTTT